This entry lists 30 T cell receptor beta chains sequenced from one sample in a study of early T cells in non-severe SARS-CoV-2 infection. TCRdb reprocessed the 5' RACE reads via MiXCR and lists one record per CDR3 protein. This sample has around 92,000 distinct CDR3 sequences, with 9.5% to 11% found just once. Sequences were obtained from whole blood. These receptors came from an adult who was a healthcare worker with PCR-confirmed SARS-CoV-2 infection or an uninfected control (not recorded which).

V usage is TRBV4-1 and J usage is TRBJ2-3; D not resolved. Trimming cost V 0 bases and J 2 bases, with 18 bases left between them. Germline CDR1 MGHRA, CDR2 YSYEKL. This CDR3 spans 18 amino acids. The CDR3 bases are TGCGCCAGCAGCCAAGATGTCCTGGAGCGCTACGCCACAGATACGCAGTATTTT. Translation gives CASSQDVLERYATDTQYF.

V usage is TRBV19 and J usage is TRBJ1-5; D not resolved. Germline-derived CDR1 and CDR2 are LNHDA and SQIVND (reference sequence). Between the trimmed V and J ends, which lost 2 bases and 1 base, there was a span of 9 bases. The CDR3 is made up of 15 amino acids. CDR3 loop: CASSIPWGSNQPQHF. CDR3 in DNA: TGTGCCAGTAGTATACCCTGGGGAAGCAATCAGCCCCAGCATTTT.

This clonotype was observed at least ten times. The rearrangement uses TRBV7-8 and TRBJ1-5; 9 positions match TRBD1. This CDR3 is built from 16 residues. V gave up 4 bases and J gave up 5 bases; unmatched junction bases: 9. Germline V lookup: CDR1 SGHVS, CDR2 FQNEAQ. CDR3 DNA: TGTGCCAGCAGCTCTAGGCCGGGACAGGGAGATCAGCCCCAGCATTTT. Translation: CASSSRPGQGDQPQHF.

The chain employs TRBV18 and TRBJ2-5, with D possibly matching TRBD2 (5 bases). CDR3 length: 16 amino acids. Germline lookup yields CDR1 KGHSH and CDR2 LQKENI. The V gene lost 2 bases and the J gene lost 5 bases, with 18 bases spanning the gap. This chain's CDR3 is CASSPRRIGFQETQYF. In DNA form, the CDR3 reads TGTGCCAGCTCACCAAGGAGGATTGGATTCCAGGAGACCCAGTACTTC.

The DNA for the CDR3 is TGCAGCGTTGCGCCGGGGGTCACAGATACGCAGTATTTT. Translating gives CSVAPGVTDTQYF. V usage is TRBV29-1 and J usage is TRBJ2-3; the D gene is possibly TRBD2 (6 bases). V gave up 4 bases and J gave up 2 bases, with 10 bases separating them. CDR1 SQVTM and CDR2 ANQGSEA come from the germline V gene. The CDR3 length is 13 residues.

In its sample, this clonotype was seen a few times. CDR3 amino acids: CSNQAPTGSLQGDTQYF. Written as DNA, the CDR3 is TGCAGCAATCAAGCACCCACAGGTTCTCTACAGGGAGATACGCAGTATTTT. The chain uses TRBV29-1 and TRBJ2-3, with D possibly TRBD1 on 6 matching bases. The CDR3 length is 17 residues. Trimming removed 8 bases at V and 5 bases at J, with 29 bases between. Germline CDR1 SQVTM, CDR2 ANQGSEA.

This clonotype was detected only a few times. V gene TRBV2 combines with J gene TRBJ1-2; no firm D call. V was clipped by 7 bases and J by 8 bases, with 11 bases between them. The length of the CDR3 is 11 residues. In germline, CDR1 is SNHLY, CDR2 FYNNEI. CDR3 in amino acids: CASTEARGYTF. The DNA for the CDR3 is TGTGCCAGCACAGAGGCGAGGGGCTACACCTTC.

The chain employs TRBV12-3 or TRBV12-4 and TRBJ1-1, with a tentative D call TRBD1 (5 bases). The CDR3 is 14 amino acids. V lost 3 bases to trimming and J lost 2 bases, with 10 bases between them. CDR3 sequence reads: CASSLWQGNTEAFF. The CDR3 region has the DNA TGTGCCAGCAGTTTGTGGCAGGGTAACACTGAAGCTTTCTTT.

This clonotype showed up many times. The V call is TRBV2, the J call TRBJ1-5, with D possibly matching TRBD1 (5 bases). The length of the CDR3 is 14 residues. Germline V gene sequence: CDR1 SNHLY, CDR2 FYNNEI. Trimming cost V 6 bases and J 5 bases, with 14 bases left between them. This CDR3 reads CASRGDSTYQPQHF. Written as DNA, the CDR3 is TGTGCCAGCAGGGGAGACAGTACCTATCAGCCCCAGCATTTT.

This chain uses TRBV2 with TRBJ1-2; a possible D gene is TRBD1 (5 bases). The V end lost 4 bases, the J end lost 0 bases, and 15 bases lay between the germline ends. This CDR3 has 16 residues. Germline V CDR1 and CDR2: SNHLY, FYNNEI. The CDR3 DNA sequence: TGTGCCAGCAGTGGGAGTAGGGGTTCTCCTAACTATGGCTACACCTTC. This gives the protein CASSGSRGSPNYGYTF. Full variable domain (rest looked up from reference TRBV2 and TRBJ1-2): EPEVTQTPSHQVTQMGQEVILRCVPISNHLYFYWYRQILGQKVEFLVSFYNNEISEKSEIFDDQFSVERPDGSNFTLKIRSTKLEDSAMYFCASSGSRGSPNYGYTFGSGTRLTVV.

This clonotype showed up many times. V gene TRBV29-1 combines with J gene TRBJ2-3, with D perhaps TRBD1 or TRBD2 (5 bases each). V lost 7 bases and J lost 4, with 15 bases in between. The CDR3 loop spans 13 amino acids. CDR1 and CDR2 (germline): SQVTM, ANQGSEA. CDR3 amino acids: CSAKRDGPDTQYF. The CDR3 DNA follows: TGCAGCGCAAAACGGGACGGTCCAGATACGCAGTATTTT.

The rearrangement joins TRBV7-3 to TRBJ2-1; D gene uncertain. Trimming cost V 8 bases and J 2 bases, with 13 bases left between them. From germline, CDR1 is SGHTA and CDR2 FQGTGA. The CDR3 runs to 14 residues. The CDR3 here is CASSPGGTYNEQFF. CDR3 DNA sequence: TGTGCCAGCTCTCCGGGCGGAACCTACAATGAGCAGTTCTTC.

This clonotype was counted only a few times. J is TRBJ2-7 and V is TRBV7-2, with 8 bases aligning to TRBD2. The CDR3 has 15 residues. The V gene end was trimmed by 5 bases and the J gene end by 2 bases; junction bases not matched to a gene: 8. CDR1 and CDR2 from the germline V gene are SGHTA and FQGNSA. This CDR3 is CASSPFPGLAYEQYF. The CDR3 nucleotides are TGTGCCAGCAGCCCATTCCCGGGACTAGCCTACGAGCAGTACTTC. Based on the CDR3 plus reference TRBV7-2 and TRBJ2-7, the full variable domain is GAGVSQSPSNKVTEKGKDVELRCDPISGHTALYWYRQSLGQGLEFLIYFQGNSAPDKSGLPSDRFSAERTGGSVSTLTIQRTQQEDSAVYLCASSPFPGLAYEQYFGPGTRLTVT.

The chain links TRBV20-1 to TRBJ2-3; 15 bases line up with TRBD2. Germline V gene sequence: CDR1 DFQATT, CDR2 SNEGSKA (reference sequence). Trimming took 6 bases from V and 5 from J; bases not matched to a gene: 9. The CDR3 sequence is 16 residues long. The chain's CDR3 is CSASGLAGGLGDTQYF. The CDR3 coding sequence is TGCAGTGCCTCTGGACTAGCGGGGGGGCTTGGAGATACGCAGTATTTT.

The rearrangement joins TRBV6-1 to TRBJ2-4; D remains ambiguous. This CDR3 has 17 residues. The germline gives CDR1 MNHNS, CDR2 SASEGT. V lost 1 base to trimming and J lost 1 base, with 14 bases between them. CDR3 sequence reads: CASSEGSLLGAKNIQYF. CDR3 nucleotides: TGTGCCAGCAGTGAAGGGTCTCTCTTGGGGGCCAAAAACATTCAGTACTTC.

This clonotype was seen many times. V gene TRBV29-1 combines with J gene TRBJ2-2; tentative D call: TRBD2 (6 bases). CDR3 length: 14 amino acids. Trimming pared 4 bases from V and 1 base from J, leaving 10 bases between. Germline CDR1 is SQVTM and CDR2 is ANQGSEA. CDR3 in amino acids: CSVGGGMNTGELFF. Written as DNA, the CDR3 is TGCAGCGTTGGAGGAGGGATGAACACCGGGGAGCTGTTTTTT.

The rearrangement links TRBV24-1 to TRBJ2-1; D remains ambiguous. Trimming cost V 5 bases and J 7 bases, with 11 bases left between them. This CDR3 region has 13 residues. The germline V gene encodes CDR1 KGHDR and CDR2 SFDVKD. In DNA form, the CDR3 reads TGTGCCACCAGTGGCTTCAGGCGGAATGAGCAGTTCTTC. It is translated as CATSGFRRNEQFF.

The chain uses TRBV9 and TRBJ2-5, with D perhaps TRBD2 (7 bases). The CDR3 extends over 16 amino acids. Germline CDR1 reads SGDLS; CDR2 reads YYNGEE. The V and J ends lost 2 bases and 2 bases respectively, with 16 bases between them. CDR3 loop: CASSVGGRSIQETQYF. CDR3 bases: TGTGCCAGCAGCGTGGGGGGGCGAAGTATTCAAGAGACCCAGTACTTC. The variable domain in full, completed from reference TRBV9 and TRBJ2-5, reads DSGVTQTPKHLITATGQRVTLRCSPRSGDLSVYWYQQSLDQGLQFLIQYYNGEERAKGNILERFSAQQFPDLHSELNLSSLELGDSALYFCASSVGGRSIQETQYFGPGTRLLVL.

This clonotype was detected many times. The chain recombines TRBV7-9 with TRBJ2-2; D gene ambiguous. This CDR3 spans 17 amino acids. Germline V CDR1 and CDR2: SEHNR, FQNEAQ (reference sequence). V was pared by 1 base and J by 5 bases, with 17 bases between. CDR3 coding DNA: TGTGCCAGCAGCTTAGGGCGAAGCGCCGTGGAAACCGGGGAGCTGTTTTTT. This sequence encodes CASSLGRSAVETGELFF.

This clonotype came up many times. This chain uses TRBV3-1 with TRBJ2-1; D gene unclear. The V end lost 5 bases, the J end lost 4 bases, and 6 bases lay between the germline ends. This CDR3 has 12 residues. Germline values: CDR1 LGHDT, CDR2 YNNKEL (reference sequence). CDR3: CASSSLYNEQFF. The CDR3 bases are TGTGCCAGCAGCTCCCTATACAATGAGCAGTTCTTC.

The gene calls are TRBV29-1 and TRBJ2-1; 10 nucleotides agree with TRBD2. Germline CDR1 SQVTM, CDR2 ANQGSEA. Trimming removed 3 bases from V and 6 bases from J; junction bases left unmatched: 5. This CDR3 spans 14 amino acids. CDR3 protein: CSVDRAGGPNEQFF. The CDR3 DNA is TGCAGCGTTGATAGAGCGGGGGGGCCCAATGAGCAGTTCTTC.

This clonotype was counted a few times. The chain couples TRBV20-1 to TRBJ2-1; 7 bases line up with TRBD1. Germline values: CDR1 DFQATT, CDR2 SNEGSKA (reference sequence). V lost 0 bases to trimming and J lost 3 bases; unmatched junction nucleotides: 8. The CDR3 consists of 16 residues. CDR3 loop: CSARDNRQGYYNEQFF. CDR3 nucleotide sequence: TGCAGTGCTAGAGATAATAGACAGGGATACTACAATGAGCAGTTCTTC.

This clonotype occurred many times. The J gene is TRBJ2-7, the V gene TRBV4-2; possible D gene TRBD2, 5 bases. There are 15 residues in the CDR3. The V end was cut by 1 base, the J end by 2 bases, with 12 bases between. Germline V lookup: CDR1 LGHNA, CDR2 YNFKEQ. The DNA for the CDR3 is TGTGCCAGCAGCCAAGCGGACTCGGGCCCCTACGAGCAGTACTTC. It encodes CASSQADSGPYEQYF.

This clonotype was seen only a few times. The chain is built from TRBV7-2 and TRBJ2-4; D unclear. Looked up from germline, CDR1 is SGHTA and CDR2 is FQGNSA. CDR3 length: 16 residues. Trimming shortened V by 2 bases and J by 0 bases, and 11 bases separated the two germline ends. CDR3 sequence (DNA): TGTGCCAGCAGCTTATGGTACTCCCTAGCCAAAAACATTCAGTACTTC. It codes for CASSLWYSLAKNIQYF.

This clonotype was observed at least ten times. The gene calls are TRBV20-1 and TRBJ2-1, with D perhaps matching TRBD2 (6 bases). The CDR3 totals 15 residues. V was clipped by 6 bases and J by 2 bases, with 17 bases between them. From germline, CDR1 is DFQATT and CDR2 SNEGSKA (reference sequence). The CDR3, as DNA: TGCAGTGCGTCTTCTAGCGCCGAAGCCTACAATGAGCAGTTCTTC. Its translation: CSASSSAEAYNEQFF.

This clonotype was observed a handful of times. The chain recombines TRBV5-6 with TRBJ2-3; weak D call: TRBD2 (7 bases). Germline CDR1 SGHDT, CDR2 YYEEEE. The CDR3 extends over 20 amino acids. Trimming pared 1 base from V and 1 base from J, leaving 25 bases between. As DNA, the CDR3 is TGTGCCAGCAGCTTGTCTCAGGGGAGGGGGTCGATGGAACGCACAGATACGCAGTATTTT. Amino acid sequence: CASSLSQGRGSMERTDTQYF.

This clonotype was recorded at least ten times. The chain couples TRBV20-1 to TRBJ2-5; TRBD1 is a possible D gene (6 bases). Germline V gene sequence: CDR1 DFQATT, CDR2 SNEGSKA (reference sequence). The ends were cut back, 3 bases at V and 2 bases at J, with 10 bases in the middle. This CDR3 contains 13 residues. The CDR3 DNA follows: TGCAGTGCTAGTAGGGACAATCAAGAGACCCAGTACTTC. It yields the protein CSASRDNQETQYF.

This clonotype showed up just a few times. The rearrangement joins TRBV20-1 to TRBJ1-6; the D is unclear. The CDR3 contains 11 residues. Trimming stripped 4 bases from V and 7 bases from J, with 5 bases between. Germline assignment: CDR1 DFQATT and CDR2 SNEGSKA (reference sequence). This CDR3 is CSANVNSPLHF. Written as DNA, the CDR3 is TGCAGTGCTAATGTGAATTCACCCCTCCACTTT.

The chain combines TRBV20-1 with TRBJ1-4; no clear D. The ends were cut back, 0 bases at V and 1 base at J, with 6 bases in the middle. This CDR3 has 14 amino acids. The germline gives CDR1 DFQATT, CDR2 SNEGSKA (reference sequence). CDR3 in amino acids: CSARERVTNEKLFF. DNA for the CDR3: TGCAGTGCTAGAGAAAGGGTAACTAATGAAAAACTGTTTTTT.

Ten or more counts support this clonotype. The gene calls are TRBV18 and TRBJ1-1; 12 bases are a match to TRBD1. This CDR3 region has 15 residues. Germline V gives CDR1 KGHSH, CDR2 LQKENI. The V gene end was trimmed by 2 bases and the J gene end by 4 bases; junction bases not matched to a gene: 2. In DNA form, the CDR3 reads TGTGCCAGCTCACCAGGGACAGGGGGCACCACTGAAGCTTTCTTT. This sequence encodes CASSPGTGGTTEAFF.